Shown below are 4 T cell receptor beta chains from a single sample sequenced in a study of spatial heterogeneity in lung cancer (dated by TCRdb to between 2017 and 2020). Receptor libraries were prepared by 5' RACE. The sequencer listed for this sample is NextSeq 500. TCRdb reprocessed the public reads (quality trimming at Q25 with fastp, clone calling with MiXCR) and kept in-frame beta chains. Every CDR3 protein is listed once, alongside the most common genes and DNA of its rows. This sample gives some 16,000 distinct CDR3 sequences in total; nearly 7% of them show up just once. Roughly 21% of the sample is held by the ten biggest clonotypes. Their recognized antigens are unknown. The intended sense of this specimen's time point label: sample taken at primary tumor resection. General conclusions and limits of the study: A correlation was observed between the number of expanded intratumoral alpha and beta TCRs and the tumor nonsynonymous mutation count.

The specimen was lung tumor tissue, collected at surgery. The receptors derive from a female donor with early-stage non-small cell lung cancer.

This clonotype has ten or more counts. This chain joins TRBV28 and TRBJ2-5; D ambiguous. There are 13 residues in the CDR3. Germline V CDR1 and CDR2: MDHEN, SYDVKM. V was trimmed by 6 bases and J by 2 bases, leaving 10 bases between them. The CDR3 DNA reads TGTGCCAGCAGCCCCTGGCAGCAAGAGACCCAGTACTTC. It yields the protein CASSPWQQETQYF.

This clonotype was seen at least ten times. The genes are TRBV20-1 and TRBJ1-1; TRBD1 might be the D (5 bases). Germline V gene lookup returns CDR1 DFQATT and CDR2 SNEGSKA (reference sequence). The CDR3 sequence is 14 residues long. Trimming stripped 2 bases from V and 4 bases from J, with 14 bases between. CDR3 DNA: TGCAGTGCTAGACGGACGGGGGTCAGCACTGAAGCTTTCTTT. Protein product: CSARRTGVSTEAFF.

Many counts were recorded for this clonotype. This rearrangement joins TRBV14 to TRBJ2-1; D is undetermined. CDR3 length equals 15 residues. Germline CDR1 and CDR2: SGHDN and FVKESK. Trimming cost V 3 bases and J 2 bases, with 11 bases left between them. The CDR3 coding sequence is TGTGCCAGCAGCCACGCGACACCCGCCTACAATGAGCAGTTCTTC. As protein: CASSHATPAYNEQFF.

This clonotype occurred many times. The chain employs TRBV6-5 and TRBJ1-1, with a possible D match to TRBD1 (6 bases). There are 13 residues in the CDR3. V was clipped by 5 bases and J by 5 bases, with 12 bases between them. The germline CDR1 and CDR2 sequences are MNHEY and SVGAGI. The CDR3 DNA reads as TGTGCCAGCAGTAACAGGGTTGGGACTGAAGCTTTCTTT. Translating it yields CASSNRVGTEAFF.